This TCR beta chain emerged from a study of T cells in Graves' hyperthyroidism and ophthalmopathy. TCR beta CDR3 region amplification was performed from RNA transcripts. A first-round RT-PCR of the TCR CDR3 used the HTBI primer set. Each CDR3 protein is one row after TCRdb ran MiXCR on the multiplex PCR reads. The sample includes about 420,000 distinct CDR3 sequences, about 15% of them seen just once. This clonotype was obtained from a woman between 18 and 29 years old with Graves' hyperthyroidism. Material: blood.

The CDR3 coding sequence is TGCAGCGTGGGGGGAGAGTATAACTATGGCTACACCTTC. Translated: CSVGGEYNYGYTF. V and J are TRBV29-1 and TRBJ1-2, with D perhaps matching TRBD1 (5 bases). V lost 6 bases, J lost 1 base, and 12 bases lay in between. This CDR3 contains 13 residues. Germline V gene sequence: CDR1 SQVTM, CDR2 ANQGSEA.